Listed below are T cell receptor beta chains from one sample, sequenced in a study of T cells in Graves' hyperthyroidism and ophthalmopathy. One entry per CDR3 protein, called by TCRdb with MiXCR from the multiplex PCR reads. The table shows approximately 720,000 distinct CDR3 sequences, with roughly a sixth occurring only once. The sequenced sample consisted of blood. These receptors were collected from a woman between 45 and 65 years old with Graves' hyperthyroidism that later progressed to Graves' ophthalmopathy. Both conserved end residues are part of each CDR3. Fields, in order: clone size, D gene, V gene, J gene, CDR3 DNA, CDR3 protein. The D gene is left open where the match is weak. Clone size is not always given. Where it is, it says once, few, many or a class for expanded clones.

abundance: -; d_gene: -; v_gene: TRBV12-3/TRBV12-4; j_gene: TRBJ2-1; CDR3nt: TGTGCCAGCAGTTCCCGTTACAATGAGCAGTTCTTC; CDR3aa: CASSSRYNEQFF
abundance: -; d_gene: -; v_gene: TRBV20-1; j_gene: TRBJ2-7; CDR3nt: TGCAGTACGGACAGTACCTCCTACGAGCAGTACTTC; CDR3aa: CSTDSTSYEQYF
abundance: few; d_gene: -; v_gene: TRBV24-1; j_gene: TRBJ1-2; CDR3nt: TGTGCCACCAGTGATTTAGCGGGGGAATCTAACTATGGCTACACCTTC; CDR3aa: CATSDLAGESNYGYTF
abundance: -; d_gene: -; v_gene: TRBV10-1; j_gene: TRBJ2-1; CDR3nt: TGCGCCAGCAGTGAAGGGCCAAACTCCTACAATGAGCAGTTCTTC; CDR3aa: CASSEGPNSYNEQFF
abundance: few; d_gene: TRBD1; v_gene: TRBV4-1; j_gene: TRBJ1-6; CDR3nt: TGCGCCAGCAGCCCGCCCCCCGGGACAGGGGGCTCTCGCGGTAATTCACCCCTCCACTTT; CDR3aa: CASSPPPGTGGSRGNSPLHF
abundance: -; d_gene: TRBD1; v_gene: TRBV19; j_gene: TRBJ1-5; CDR3nt: TGTGCCAGTACGGGACAGGACAATCAGCCCCAGCATTTT; CDR3aa: CASTGQDNQPQHF
abundance: -; d_gene: -; v_gene: TRBV28; j_gene: TRBJ1-1; CDR3nt: TGTGCCAGCAGTTTCGGCCGGGAAGAATCTGACACTGAAGCTTTCTTT; CDR3aa: CASSFGREESDTEAFF
abundance: few; d_gene: TRBD1; v_gene: TRBV20-1; j_gene: TRBJ1-2; CDR3nt: TGCAGTGCCCCACCCGGGGACAGGAACTATGGCTACACCTTC; CDR3aa: CSAPPGDRNYGYTF
abundance: few; d_gene: -; v_gene: TRBV4-2; j_gene: TRBJ1-1; CDR3nt: TGTGCCAGCAGCCAAGCAAATCGCCCTGAAGCTTTCTTT; CDR3aa: CASSQANRPEAFF
abundance: -; d_gene: -; v_gene: TRBV9; j_gene: TRBJ2-1; CDR3nt: TGTGCCAGCAGCGTAGAATTAACCTTTAGCTCCTACAATGAGCAGTTCTTC; CDR3aa: CASSVELTFSSYNEQFF
abundance: -; d_gene: TRBD2; v_gene: TRBV20-1; j_gene: TRBJ2-1; CDR3nt: TGCAGTGCTAGCAACATCCCGGGACTACTCCTTCGGAATGAGCAGTTCTTC; CDR3aa: CSASNIPGLLLRNEQFF
abundance: many; d_gene: -; v_gene: TRBV18; j_gene: TRBJ2-2; CDR3nt: TGTGCCAGCTCACCACGCGGGGGCTCCACCGGGGAGCTGTTTTTT; CDR3aa: CASSPRGGSTGELFF
abundance: few; d_gene: -; v_gene: TRBV3-1; j_gene: TRBJ2-1; CDR3nt: TGTGCCAGCAGCCAGAGCAGGATTCTGAATGAGCAGTTCTTC; CDR3aa: CASSQSRILNEQFF
abundance: -; d_gene: TRBD2; v_gene: TRBV28; j_gene: TRBJ2-5; CDR3nt: TGTGCCAGCAGTGGCGGGGGGGGATCAGAGACCCAGTACTTC; CDR3aa: CASSGGGGSETQYF
abundance: many; d_gene: -; v_gene: TRBV2; j_gene: TRBJ1-1; CDR3nt: TGTGCCAGCAGTGAAATTAATGGAATGCACGTCGGTGGAGCTTTCTTT; CDR3aa: CASSEINGMHVGGAFF
abundance: few; d_gene: TRBD1; v_gene: TRBV20-1; j_gene: TRBJ2-3; CDR3nt: TGCAGTGCTAGAGATCCGACAGGGCCCGATACGCAGTATTTT; CDR3aa: CSARDPTGPDTQYF
abundance: -; d_gene: -; v_gene: TRBV9; j_gene: TRBJ1-2; CDR3nt: TGTGCCAGCAGCGAGTCCGGGACAACTAACTATGGCTACACCTTC; CDR3aa: CASSESGTTNYGYTF
abundance: -; d_gene: TRBD2; v_gene: TRBV10-3; j_gene: TRBJ2-2; CDR3nt: TGTGCCATCAGTGGCGGGGGGCTCGCGAACACCGGGGAGCTGTTTTTT; CDR3aa: CAISGGGLANTGELFF
abundance: -; d_gene: TRBD1; v_gene: TRBV2; j_gene: TRBJ1-1; CDR3nt: TGTGCCAGCAGTTATACGGACAGGGTGGGCACTGAAGCTTTCTTT; CDR3aa: CASSYTDRVGTEAFF
abundance: few; d_gene: -; v_gene: TRBV6-1; j_gene: TRBJ1-6; CDR3nt: TGTGCCAGCAGTGAATGGGTGAGCTCCTATAATTCACCCCTCCACTTT; CDR3aa: CASSEWVSSYNSPLHF
abundance: -; d_gene: -; v_gene: TRBV20-1; j_gene: TRBJ2-1; CDR3nt: TGCAGTGCTACACTCGATGGGGGTAATGAGCAGTTCTTC; CDR3aa: CSATLDGGNEQFF
abundance: few; d_gene: TRBD1; v_gene: TRBV11-1; j_gene: TRBJ1-1; CDR3nt: TGTGCCAGCAGCTACGCAGGGGGCGCGGGCACTGAAGCTTTCTTT; CDR3aa: CASSYAGGAGTEAFF
abundance: many; d_gene: TRBD1; v_gene: TRBV20-1; j_gene: TRBJ2-7; CDR3nt: TGCAGTGCGCGGGGACAGGAATACGAGCAGTACTTC; CDR3aa: CSARGQEYEQYF
abundance: -; d_gene: -; v_gene: TRBV7-6; j_gene: TRBJ1-5; CDR3nt: TGTGCCAGCAGCTTACGGGGGAGTGGAGGGGTAGGGAATCAGCCCCAGCATTTT; CDR3aa: CASSLRGSGGVGNQPQHF
abundance: few; d_gene: -; v_gene: TRBV30; j_gene: TRBJ1-5; CDR3nt: TGTGCCTGGAGTCTTGAGGGCGATCAGCCCCAGCATTTT; CDR3aa: CAWSLEGDQPQHF
abundance: many; d_gene: -; v_gene: TRBV5-1; j_gene: TRBJ1-1; CDR3nt: TGCGCCAGCAGCCCCGACGGAGGGAACACTGAAGCTTTCTTT; CDR3aa: CASSPDGGNTEAFF
abundance: few; d_gene: -; v_gene: TRBV5-1; j_gene: TRBJ1-2; CDR3nt: TGCGCCACCGTGGTTTGGGGGGATCTCGTCTATGGCTACACCTTC; CDR3aa: CATVVWGDLVYGYTF